This TCR beta chain was captured by sequencing in a study of identical twins. General study points: Among out-of-frame alpha sequences shared by twins, low generation probability occurred in excess.

Every sampled donor was Caucasian and healthy. Germline CDR1 is SEHNR and CDR2 is FQNEAQ (reference sequence). Unmatched junction bases numbered 7, after V lost 4 bases and J lost 2 bases. The CDR3 totals 16 residues. Unique molecular identifiers were present on the cDNA, which also gained a universal primer site by template switching. TCRdb re-called the 5' RACE reads with MiXCR, one entry per CDR3 protein. The table records hundreds of thousands of distinct CDR3 sequences, around 22% of them present only once. This clonotype has more than one count but fewer than ten. The target antigen is unknown. The sample was also reused in another study, on yellow fever vaccine responses in identical twins.

Sequenced sample: CD4+ T cells sorted from blood. The TCR comes from a woman in her late teens or twenties in good health. The chain is built from TRBV7-9 and TRBJ2-1; TRBD1 matches 8 bases. CDR3 protein: CASSSLLQGAYNEQFF. The DNA of the CDR3 is TGTGCCAGCAGCTCGCTATTACAGGGGGCCTACAATGAGCAGTTCTTC.